A single sample is the source of the 27 T cell receptor beta chains below, sequenced in a study of blood T cell repertoires in COVID-19. TCRdb's table, derived via immunoSEQ multiplex PCR, lists solely in-frame clones and lacks some. The sample includes about 27,000 clones, roughly 91% of them seen just once. Sequenced sample: peripheral blood. These receptors were obtained from a human donor with active COVID-19. The donor label of this sample is uncertain.

The CDR3 protein is CASSLAGGLQETQYF. In nucleotides, the CDR3 is TGTGCCAGCAGCTTAGCGGGAGGGCTCCAAGAGACCCAGTACTTC. The rearrangement links TRBV11-2 to TRBJ2-5; 8 bases agree with TRBD2. The CDR3 has 15 amino acids. With 1 base clipped from V and 1 base from J, the junction kept 2 bases outside the gene matches. Germline V gives CDR1 SGHAT, CDR2 FQNNGV.

The chain joins TRBV28 to TRBJ2-7; the match to TRBD2 covers 12 bases. Germline lookup yields CDR1 MDHEN and CDR2 SYDVKM. CDR3 size: 12 residues. V was clipped by 9 bases and J by 7 bases; unmatched bases: 4. The CDR3 DNA sequence: TGTGCCAGTGGGGGACTAGCGGGTGAGCAGTACTTC. This gives the protein CASGGLAGEQYF.

The V call is TRBV5-8, the J call TRBJ2-1; TRBD2 aligns across 15 bases. Germline CDR1 SGHTS, CDR2 YDEGEE. V lost 2 bases to trimming and J lost 2 bases; unmatched junction nucleotides: 8. The CDR3 has 19 amino acids. CDR3 nucleotides: TGTGCCAGCAGCTTAATGGGACTAGCGGGAGGAGTTACCTACAATGAGCAGTTCTTC. Translating gives CASSLMGLAGGVTYNEQFF.

The chain couples TRBV6-2 or TRBV6-3 to TRBJ2-3, with 12 bases matching TRBD2. CDR3 length: 17 amino acids. CDR1 is MNHEY, CDR2 SVGEGT, per germline. V was pared by 0 bases and J by 3 bases, with 4 bases of the junction left unmatched. The CDR3 reads CASSYSLAGGPTDTQYF. CDR3 bases: TGTGCCAGCAGTTACTCTCTAGCGGGGGGGCCGACAGATACGCAGTATTTT.

The chain links TRBV18 to TRBJ2-6, with D perhaps matching TRBD1 (6 bases). Germline CDR1 KGHSH, CDR2 LQKENI. The CDR3 runs 16 residues. The V and J ends lost 0 bases and 2 bases respectively, with 8 bases between them. CDR3 amino acids: CASSPPTGTGANVLTF. The CDR3 coding sequence is TGTGCCAGCTCACCACCAACAGGGACTGGGGCCAACGTCCTGACTTTC.

The chain links TRBV6-5 to TRBJ1-4, with D tentatively TRBD1 (5 bases). Germline V gives CDR1 MNHEY, CDR2 SVGAGI. CDR3 length: 16 residues. V lost 0 bases and J 1 base, leaving 9 bases between the germline ends. In nucleotides, the CDR3 is TGTGCCAGCAGTTACTCGGGCAGGGTAACTAATGAAAAACTGTTTTTT. It specifies CASSYSGRVTNEKLFF.

J is TRBJ2-3 and V is TRBV3-1 (or the pseudogene TRBV3-2); D perhaps matches TRBD1 (5 bases). Trimming shortened V by 0 bases and J by 9 bases, and 10 bases separated the two germline ends. Germline V gene sequence: CDR1 LGHDT, CDR2 YNNKEL (reference sequence). This CDR3 comprises 13 residues. Here the CDR3 DNA reads TGTGCCAGCAGCCAAGATCGGCAGGGAACGCAGTATTTT. It codes for CASSQDRQGTQYF.

This chain joins TRBV9 and TRBJ2-3; TRBD1 agrees at 7 bases. The CDR3 loop spans 15 amino acids. Losses at the gene ends were 4 bases for V and 3 bases for J; bases not matched to a gene: 8. CDR1 is SGDLS and CDR2 is YYNGEE in the germline V gene. This chain's CDR3 is CASSLRGRLTDTQYF. For the CDR3, the DNA is TGTGCCAGCAGCCTTAGGGGGCGACTAACAGATACGCAGTATTTT.

This clone was seen a handful of times. This chain connects TRBV7-8 to TRBJ2-7; possibly TRBD2 for D (5 bases). This CDR3 spans 12 amino acids. Trimming cost V 5 bases and J 6 bases, with 11 bases left between them. CDR1 is SGHVS and CDR2 is FQNEAQ in the germline V gene. CDR3 amino acids: CASSPPRGEQYF. CDR3 coding DNA: TGTGCCAGCAGCCCACCCCGGGGCGAGCAGTACTTC.

The gene calls are TRBV5-1 and TRBJ1-2, with 8 bases identical to TRBD1. The CDR3 covers 13 residues. After removal of 4 bases from V and 4 bases from J, the junction contained 3 bases not matched to a gene. The germline V gene has CDR1 SGHRS and CDR2 YFSETQ. CDR3 bases: TGCGCCAGCAGCCCGACAGGGGTCTATGGCTACACCTTC. This encodes CASSPTGVYGYTF. The variable domain in full, with the rest retrieved from reference TRBV5-1 and TRBJ1-2, is KAGVTQTPRYLIKTRGQQVTLSCSPISGHRSVSWYQQTPGQGLQFLFEYFSETQRNKGNFPGRFSGRQFSNSRSEMNVSTLELGDSALYLCASSPTGVYGYTFGSGTRLTVV.

The chain is built from TRBV6-1 and TRBJ1-3; tentative D call: TRBD1 (6 bases). The CDR3 length is 16 residues. Trimming shortened V by 4 bases and J by 4 bases, and 17 bases separated the two germline ends. Germline CDR1 is MNHNS and CDR2 is SASEGT. This CDR3 is CASSVGSQGTGNTIYF. CDR3 coding DNA: TGTGCCAGCAGTGTAGGATCACAGGGAACAGGAAACACCATATATTTT.

The chain couples TRBV21-1 to TRBJ2-2; the table gives TRBD2 as D, unverified against the DNA. TRBV21-1 is a recognized pseudogene. The CDR3 has 15 amino acids. CDR3 amino acids: CASSSGAWNTGELFF. CDR3 coding DNA: TGTGCCAGCAGCAGTGGAGCATGGAACACCGGGGAGCTGTTTTTT.

The gene calls are TRBV19 and TRBJ2-7, with 11 bases lining up with TRBD1. V shed 3 bases and J 5 bases; nucleotides not matched to a gene: 6. Germline-derived CDR1 and CDR2 are LNHDA and SQIVND (reference sequence). The CDR3 spans 15 residues. The CDR3 nucleotides read TGTGCCAGTAGTATGGGACAGGGGGAACGTAACGAGCAGTACTTC. It specifies CASSMGQGERNEQYF. Full variable domain (remainder filled in from reference TRBV19 and TRBJ2-7): DGGITQSPKYLFRKEGQNVTLSCEQNLNHDAMYWYRQDPGQGLRLIYYSQIVNDFQKGDIAEGYSVSREKKESFPLTVTSAQKNPTAFYLCASSMGQGERNEQYFGPGTRLTVT.

This rearrangement joins TRBV13 to TRBJ1-3, with 7 positions matching TRBD1. The CDR3 spans 14 residues. Losses at the gene ends were 5 bases for V and 4 bases for J; bases not matched to a gene: 5. Per germline, CDR1 PRHDT and CDR2 FYEKMQ (reference sequence). This CDR3 is CASSPRGPGNTIYF. CDR3 DNA sequence: TGTGCCAGCAGCCCGAGGGGGCCAGGAAACACCATATATTTT.

This chain joins TRBV27 and TRBJ2-7; no firm D call. The V end lost 4 bases, the J end lost 4 bases, and 17 bases lay between the germline ends. Germline assignment: CDR1 MNHEY and CDR2 SMNVEV (reference sequence). CDR3 length: 15 amino acids. CDR3 loop: CASSSGSRFWYEQYF. The CDR3 DNA sequence: TGTGCCAGCAGTTCCGGGTCCCGTTTTTGGTACGAGCAGTACTTC.

CDR3 sequence: CASKLQGAVNTEAFF. CDR3 nucleotide sequence: TGTGCCAGCAAGCTACAGGGGGCCGTGAACACTGAAGCTTTCTTT. The chain links TRBV27 to TRBJ1-1, with 9 bases matching TRBD1. CDR3 length: 15 amino acids. V shed 7 bases, J shed 0 bases, and the junction held 6 bases outside the gene matches. In germline, CDR1 is MNHEY, CDR2 SMNVEV (reference sequence).

This clone was picked up one time. J is TRBJ1-2 and V is TRBV5-1; D is unclear. V lost 0 bases and J lost 7, with 10 bases in between. The CDR3 spans 13 residues. CDR1 is SGHRS and CDR2 is YFSETQ in the germline V gene. CDR3 sequence (DNA): TGCGCCAGCAGCTTGGGGTGGGGAGCTGGCTACACCTTC. Residues: CASSLGWGAGYTF.

This clone was picked up one time. The chain is built from TRBV6-6 and TRBJ2-5; D is uncertain. The V end was cut by 4 bases, the J end by 5 bases, with 17 bases between. Germline V gene data show CDR1 as MNHNY and CDR2 as SVGAGI (reference sequence). The CDR3 consists of 15 residues. The CDR3 bases are TGTGCCAGCAGTTCTGAAAGGCCTAGGATTGAGACCCAGTACTTC. Translation: CASSSERPRIETQYF.

This chain uses TRBV5-1 with TRBJ2-7, with 9 bases fitting TRBD2. CDR3 size: 14 residues. V was clipped by 2 bases and J by 1 base; unmatched bases: 1. Germline V gene lookup returns CDR1 SGHRS and CDR2 YFSETQ. CDR3 sequence reads: CASSFSGGSYEQYF. The CDR3 coding sequence is TGCGCCAGCAGCTTTAGCGGGGGATCCTACGAGCAGTACTTC.

The chain joins TRBV6-1 to TRBJ1-1; maybe TRBD1 (5 bases). Germline V gene sequence: CDR1 MNHNS, CDR2 SASEGT. The CDR3 runs 13 residues. V was shortened by 3 bases and J by 7 bases, with 12 bases between the two germline ends. The CDR3 reads CASSDGARNEAFF. The CDR3 nucleotides are TGTGCCAGCAGTGATGGGGCTCGGAATGAAGCTTTCTTT.

This sequence joins TRBV28 and TRBJ2-1, with TRBD2 matching 11 bases. This CDR3 has 17 residues. Germline CDR1 is MDHEN and CDR2 is SYDVKM. Trimming took 5 bases from V and 4 from J; bases not matched to a gene: 10. This CDR3 is CASSPTSGILVYNEQFF. In nucleotides, the CDR3 is TGTGCCAGCAGTCCGACTAGCGGGATTTTAGTTTACAATGAGCAGTTCTTC.

The rearrangement uses TRBV18 and TRBJ2-3; TRBD1 matches 9 bases. CDR3 length: 16 amino acids. V shed 3 bases, J shed 2 bases, and the junction held 6 bases outside the gene matches. Germline lookup yields CDR1 KGHSH and CDR2 LQKENI. CDR3 protein: CASSPFTGGDTDTQYF. The DNA for the CDR3 is TGTGCCAGCTCACCCTTTACAGGGGGCGACACAGATACGCAGTATTTT.

The chain links TRBV5-4 to TRBJ1-1; TRBD1 might be the D (6 bases). The CDR3 has 14 residues. The germline V and J ends were trimmed by 0 bases and 1 base, with 7 bases remaining between them. The V gene's germline CDR1 is SGHNT and CDR2 YYREEE (reference sequence). The DNA for the CDR3 is TGTGCCAGCAGCTTGGGGGGACAGAACACTGAAGCTTTCTTT. Its protein is CASSLGGQNTEAFF.

V is TRBV27 and J is TRBJ2-1; 7 bases align to TRBD1. V lost 5 bases, J lost 8 bases, and 15 bases stayed unmatched. Looked up from germline, CDR1 is MNHEY and CDR2 is SMNVEV (reference sequence). The CDR3 totals 16 residues. The CDR3 reads CASSPSQGDGIDEQFF. CDR3 DNA sequence: TGTGCCAGCAGTCCATCCCAGGGGGATGGAATCGATGAGCAGTTCTTC.

The chain joins TRBV13 to TRBJ2-7; 12 positions match TRBD2. Germline CDR1 and CDR2: PRHDT and FYEKMQ (reference sequence). After removal of 3 bases from V and 2 bases from J, the junction contained 2 bases not matched to a gene. The CDR3 loop spans 15 amino acids. The DNA for the CDR3 is TGTGCCAGCAGCTTGAGACTAGCGGGGGCCTACGAGCAGTACTTC. Protein: CASSLRLAGAYEQYF. The full variable domain, rest sourced from reference TRBV13 and TRBJ2-7, is AAGVIQSPRHLIKEKRETATLKCYPIPRHDTVYWYQQGPGQDPQFLISFYEKMQSDKGSIPDRFSAQQFSDYHSELNMSSLELGDSALYFCASSLRLAGAYEQYFGPGTRLTVT.

V is TRBV9 and J is TRBJ2-7, with D possibly TRBD1 on 6 matching bases. The V and J ends lost 0 bases and 2 bases respectively, with 9 bases between them. Germline CDR1 reads SGDLS; CDR2 reads YYNGEE. This CDR3 contains 14 residues. The CDR3 is CASSVVTGTYEQYF. The CDR3 bases are TGTGCCAGCAGCGTAGTCACAGGGACCTACGAGCAGTACTTC.

V is TRBV20-1 and J is TRBJ2-7, with TRBD1 as a possible D gene (6 bases). Looked up from germline, CDR1 is DFQATT and CDR2 is SNEGSKA (reference sequence). There are 12 residues in the CDR3. V was clipped by 3 bases and J by 5 bases, with 11 bases between them. CDR3 nucleotides: TGCAGTGCTAGTTTCAGGGGAAACGAGCAGTACTTC. It is translated as CSASFRGNEQYF.